One sample yielded the 7 T cell receptor beta chains listed below, sequenced in a study of vaccination effects on CD4 cells after COVID-19. No antigen has been assigned to these receptors. Only in-frame clones appear in the TCRdb table, and some are missing; sequencing was by immunoSEQ multiplex PCR. The sample has 50,000 or so clones, 60% to 80% seen once. Expansion with viral peptide pools was applied to antigen-specific CD4+ T cells by the ViraFEST assay prior to sequencing. The culture ran for less than 12 days, and then CD4+ T cells were isolated. Nucleocapsid antibodies were negative in the vaccine recipients, who had never had SARS-CoV-2 infection. Sequenced material: CD4+ T cells from PBMCs cultured with HCoV-OC43 spike peptides, taken before COVID-19 vaccination. Subset defined: HCoV-OC43 spike overlapping peptide pool stimulation. The receptors originated from a human donor who received a COVID-19 vaccine.

The chain has TRBV12-3 or TRBV12-4 and TRBJ1-5, with D uncertain. The V and J ends lost 3 bases and 5 bases respectively, with 5 bases between them. This CDR3 contains 12 residues. The CDR3 region is CASSFGYQPQHF. The DNA for the CDR3 is TGTGCCAGCAGTTTTGGATATCAGCCCCAGCATTTT.

There are a few counts of this clone. The chain couples TRBV9 to TRBJ2-3, with D tentatively TRBD1 (6 bases). CDR3 length: 14 residues. Looked up from germline, CDR1 is SGDLS and CDR2 is YYNGEE. V was pared by 4 bases and J by 1 base, with 10 bases between. CDR3 in DNA: TGTGCCAGCAGCTGGGACACCGGCACAGATACGCAGTATTTT. Protein sequence: CASSWDTGTDTQYF.

J is TRBJ2-1 and V is TRBV5-5; possibly TRBD1 for D (6 bases). Trimming stripped 4 bases from V and 4 bases from J, with 15 bases between. Per germline, CDR1 SGHKS and CDR2 YYEKEE (reference sequence). The CDR3 contains 15 residues. The CDR3 protein is CASSLDSGAYNEQFF. CDR3 DNA sequence: TGTGCCAGCAGCCTCGATTCAGGGGCGTACAATGAGCAGTTCTTC.

The chain couples TRBV5-1 to TRBJ1-1, with D uncertain. Germline V lookup: CDR1 SGHRS, CDR2 YFSETQ. With 0 bases removed from V and 0 bases from J, the gap between germline ends came to 9 bases. This CDR3 has 15 residues. For the CDR3, the DNA is TGCGCCAGCAGCTTGGATAGAGCAATGAACACTGAAGCTTTCTTT. Its protein product is CASSLDRAMNTEAFF. The full variable domain, with the rest looked up from reference TRBV5-1 and TRBJ1-1, is KAGVTQTPRYLIKTRGQQVTLSCSPISGHRSVSWYQQTPGQGLQFLFEYFSETQRNKGNFPGRFSGRQFSNSRSEMNVSTLELGDSALYLCASSLDRAMNTEAFFGQGTRLTVV.

This clone is a singleton in its sample. The rearrangement uses TRBV19 and TRBJ1-4; D is unresolved. Trimming pared 7 bases from V and 0 bases from J, leaving 12 bases between. Germline values: CDR1 LNHDA, CDR2 SQIVND (reference sequence). The CDR3 extends over 15 amino acids. CDR3 DNA sequence: TGTGCCAGTACCCTCGGAGCAGCAACTAATGAAAAACTGTTTTTT. Residues: CASTLGAATNEKLFF.

This sequence joins TRBV5-4 and TRBJ2-5; D is perhaps TRBD1 or TRBD2 (5 bases each). CDR1 is SGHNT and CDR2 is YYREEE in the germline V gene (reference sequence). The V gene lost 9 bases and the J gene lost 1 base, with 22 bases spanning the gap. The CDR3 is 16 residues long. The CDR3 coding sequence is TGTGCCACCGGCTTAACTACAGGACTGAGCCAAGAGACCCAGTACTTC. Its translation: CATGLTTGLSQETQYF.

The chain employs TRBV4-1 and TRBJ1-1; 8 bases are a match to TRBD1. The CDR3 has 15 residues. Germline CDR1 is MGHRA and CDR2 is YSYEKL. V was pared by 4 bases and J by 5 bases, with 9 bases of the junction left unmatched. CDR3 in amino acids: CASSPGQGFRTEAFF. The CDR3 region has the DNA TGCGCCAGCAGCCCAGGACAGGGTTTTCGAACTGAAGCTTTCTTT.